In this sample, the clone carrying this TCR beta chain turned up many times. Deletions cut 0 bases from V and 0 bases from J, with 12 bases between. CDR1 SGDLS and CDR2 YYNGEE come from the germline V gene. The CDR3 runs to 17 residues. Quantitative barcoded 5'-RACE was used to prepare TCR beta libraries. TCRdb re-analysed the 5' RACE reads in MiXCR, keeping a single row per CDR3 protein. The repertoire has 150,000 to 200,000 distinct CDR3 sequences, 10% to 15% of them found once; the top ten carry about 11%. This entry belongs to a study of CD8 T cells in ankylosing spondylitis. Material for sequencing was blood, either unsorted or a sorted T cell fraction (not recorded which). The chain carries TRBV9 and TRBJ2-2; possible D gene TRBD2, 6 bases. The sequence was collected from a female donor with ankylosing spondylitis or in good health (not recorded which). The CDR3 is CASSVARGNPNTGELFF. CDR3 nucleotide sequence: TGTGCCAGCAGCGTAGCCCGGGGGAATCCGAACACCGGGGAGCTGTTTTTT.